Many counts were recorded for the clone carrying this TCR beta chain. Diagnostic assessment was based on clinical symptoms, serum thyroxine and TRAb, thyroid ultrasound and orbital computed tomography. This specimen belongs to a study of T cells in Graves' hyperthyroidism and ophthalmopathy. Amplification of TCR beta CDR3 regions was performed using RNA transcripts as template. The TCR CDR3 first-round RT-PCR relied on the HTBI primer set. TCRdb re-called the multiplex PCR reads through MiXCR, storing one row per CDR3 protein. Of about 350,000 distinct CDR3 sequences listed, approximately 15% are singletons. Trimming removed 5 bases from V and 5 bases from J, with 25 bases in between. The V gene's germline CDR1 is GTSNPN and CDR2 SVGIG (reference sequence). The CDR3 runs to 17 residues.

Specimen: blood. This sequence originates from a woman between 25 and 40 years old with Graves' hyperthyroidism. This sequence joins TRBV30 and TRBJ2-1; D not resolved. CDR3 sequence: CAWDLPIEPAYHNEQFF. The CDR3 nucleotides are TGTGCCTGGGACCTCCCCATCGAGCCCGCATATCACAATGAGCAGTTCTTC.